The 17 T cell receptor beta chains in this list originate from one sample, sequenced in a study of shared clonotypes between healthy human individuals. Sequenced by immunoSEQ multiplex PCR; TCRdb stores in-frame clones only, minus some. The sample includes 2,500,000 or so clones, 85% to 95% of them seen just once. What was sequenced was naive CD4+ T cells from PBMCs. Subset described: CD45RA+ positively selected. The receptors stem from a man in his late teens or twenties in good health. Some clones in this sample may be carry-over from other donors' samples.

The chain couples TRBV14 to TRBJ1-2, with 7 bases identical to TRBD1. Germline V lookup: CDR1 SGHDN, CDR2 FVKESK. After removal of 5 bases from V and 2 bases from J, the junction contained 11 bases not matched to a gene. The length of the CDR3 is 16 residues. The CDR3 loop reads CASSNLTGARNYGYTF. The CDR3 coding sequence is TGTGCCAGCAGCAACTTAACAGGGGCGCGGAACTATGGCTACACCTTC.

This chain links TRBV10-3 with TRBJ2-5; a weak D match, TRBD1 (6 bases). V gave up 10 bases and J gave up 0 bases, with 9 bases separating them. The CDR3 covers 12 residues. Germline CDR1 reads ENHRY; CDR2 reads SYGVKD. The CDR3 here is CATRTDQETQYF. The CDR3 coding sequence is TGTGCCACTCGGACAGACCAAGAGACCCAGTACTTC.

The genes are TRBV27 and TRBJ2-1; perhaps D is TRBD1 or TRBD2 (6 bases each). V dropped 3 bases and J dropped 5 bases, with 14 bases sitting between them. This CDR3 has 15 residues. The V gene's germline CDR1 is MNHEY and CDR2 SMNVEV (reference sequence). The CDR3 loop is CASSFDGGGHNEQFF. CDR3 DNA sequence: TGTGCCAGCAGTTTTGACGGGGGCGGTCACAATGAGCAGTTCTTC.

The chain recombines TRBV5-1 with TRBJ1-1; D unresolved. The germline V and J ends were trimmed by 2 bases and 7 bases, with 15 bases remaining between them. Germline-derived CDR1 and CDR2 are SGHRS and YFSETQ. This CDR3 has 14 amino acids. The CDR3 is CASSFPGWGDEAFF. Here the CDR3 DNA reads TGCGCCAGCAGCTTCCCGGGCTGGGGAGATGAAGCTTTCTTT.

V and J are TRBV5-1 and TRBJ2-1, with D hard to call. Germline values: CDR1 SGHRS, CDR2 YFSETQ. This CDR3 is built from 14 residues. V shed 1 base and J shed 6 bases, with 11 bases lying between them. CDR3 nucleotides: TGCGCCAGCAGCTTGCGATCAGAAATCAATGAGCAGTTCTTC. Protein product: CASSLRSEINEQFF.

V gene TRBV28 combines with J gene TRBJ1-3, with D tentatively TRBD1 (6 bases). Germline lookup yields CDR1 MDHEN and CDR2 SYDVKM. The CDR3 extends over 16 amino acids. Trimming cost V 5 bases and J 0 bases, with 14 bases left between them. The CDR3, as DNA: TGTGCCAGCAGTACTCATGGGGGGCCCTCTGGAAACACCATATATTTT. Translation gives CASSTHGGPSGNTIYF.

This sequence joins TRBV4-3 and TRBJ1-1; possible D gene TRBD1, 5 bases. Trimming took 0 bases from V and 8 from J, leaving 13 bases between them. Germline-derived CDR1 and CDR2 are LGHNA and YSLEER. The CDR3 contains 14 residues. The CDR3 DNA is TGCGCCAGCAGCCAAGATTATCACGGGGCAGAAGCTTTCTTT. It yields the protein CASSQDYHGAEAFF.

The CDR3 DNA reads as TGTGCCAGCAGCTTTCAGGGGGGAAAGACCTACGAGCAGTACTTC. As protein: CASSFQGGKTYEQYF. This chain uses TRBV7-9 with TRBJ2-7, with D maybe TRBD1 (7 bases). V was trimmed by 3 bases and J by 2 bases, leaving 14 bases between them. This CDR3 is built from 15 residues. Per the germline V gene, CDR1 is SEHNR and CDR2 is FQNEAQ (reference sequence).

The rearrangement links TRBV4-1 to TRBJ2-2; D remains ambiguous. V lost 2 bases to trimming and J lost 5 bases, with 6 bases between them. This CDR3 region has 13 residues. The V gene's germline CDR1 is MGHRA and CDR2 YSYEKL. The CDR3 DNA is TGCGCCAGCAGCCAAATTGCGACCGGGGAGCTGTTTTTT. This codes for CASSQIATGELFF.

This chain uses TRBV7-9 with TRBJ2-1; D may be TRBD2 (6 bases). V dropped 7 bases and J dropped 6 bases, with 19 bases sitting between them. The CDR3 sequence is 15 residues long. Germline CDR1 reads SEHNR; CDR2 reads FQNEAQ (reference sequence). CDR3 sequence: CASIPLGGGTNEQFF. CDR3 nucleotide sequence: TGTGCCAGCATCCCCCTTGGCGGCGGGACCAATGAGCAGTTCTTC.

The CDR3 DNA sequence: TGTGCCAGCACTAACAGGGGCTACTACGAGCAGTACTTC. This codes for CASTNRGYYEQYF. The chain links TRBV6-6 to TRBJ2-7; TRBD1 agrees at 7 bases. The CDR3 sequence is 13 residues long. V gave up 7 bases and J gave up 3 bases; unmatched junction bases: 6. The germline CDR1 and CDR2 sequences are MNHNY and SVGAGI (reference sequence).

V is TRBV7-9 and J is TRBJ2-1, with 7 bases aligning to TRBD2. CDR3 size: 17 residues. Germline CDR1 SEHNR, CDR2 FQNEAQ (reference sequence). The V segment lost 5 bases and the J segment 6 bases; nucleotides outside the gene matches: 16. CDR3 in amino acids: CASSPTPWGGPSNEQFF. CDR3 sequence (DNA): TGTGCCAGCAGCCCAACCCCATGGGGAGGGCCAAGCAATGAGCAGTTCTTC. The full variable domain, with the rest looked up from reference TRBV7-9 and TRBJ2-1, is DTGVSQNPRHKITKRGQNVTFRCDPISEHNRLYWYRQTLGQGPEFLTYFQNEAQLEKSRLLSDRFSAERPKGSFSTLEIQRTEQGDSAMYLCASSPTPWGGPSNEQFFGPGTRLTVL.

Points on this clone: The same CDR3 arises from other DNA sequences in this sample as well. The rearrangement uses TRBV9 and TRBJ1-5; D call uncertain. Germline CDR1 SGDLS, CDR2 YYNGEE. The V end lost 3 bases, the J end lost 6 bases, and 10 bases lay between the germline ends. The CDR3 spans 13 residues. CDR3 DNA sequence: TGTGCCAGCAGCGGAGCGTCCGGTCAGCCCCAGCATTTT. Its protein product is CASSGASGQPQHF. Full variable domain (missing parts from reference TRBV9 and TRBJ1-5): DSGVTQTPKHLITATGQRVTLRCSPRSGDLSVYWYQQSLDQGLQFLIQYYNGEERAKGNILERFSAQQFPDLHSELNLSSLELGDSALYFCASSGASGQPQHFGDGTRLSIL.

The V and J genes are TRBV7-3 and TRBJ2-1, with D possibly being TRBD1 or TRBD2 (5 bases each). V lost 5 bases and J lost 9, with 17 bases in between. Germline CDR1 SGHTA, CDR2 FQGTGA. The CDR3 runs to 14 residues. For the CDR3, the DNA is TGTGCCAGCAGCACTGGGCGAGGGACGGGTGAGCAGTTCTTC. It encodes CASSTGRGTGEQFF.

The V call is TRBV5-1, the J call TRBJ1-5, with 8 bases that match TRBD1. Germline CDR1 is SGHRS and CDR2 is YFSETQ. After removal of 1 base from V and 1 base from J, the junction contained 4 bases not matched to a gene. The CDR3 has 16 residues. The CDR3 protein is CASSLYGTGSNQPQHF. For the CDR3, the DNA is TGCGCCAGCAGCTTGTACGGGACAGGCAGCAATCAGCCCCAGCATTTT.

V and J are TRBV4-2 and TRBJ2-3; 11 nucleotides line up with TRBD2. The CDR3 has 16 residues. The V gene's germline CDR1 is LGHNA and CDR2 YNFKEQ. The ends lost 0 bases at V and 7 bases at J; junction bases unmatched: 6. CDR3 residues: CASSQEASGRLNTQYF. The CDR3 DNA follows: TGTGCCAGCAGCCAAGAAGCTAGCGGGAGGTTGAATACGCAGTATTTT.

This clone was seen only once. The chain has TRBV12-5 and TRBJ1-3, with 8 bases identical to TRBD1. After removal of 9 bases from V and 4 bases from J, the junction contained 5 bases not matched to a gene. The germline gives CDR1 LGHNT, CDR2 FRNRAP. The CDR3 runs to 13 residues. In DNA, the CDR3 is TGTGCTAGCGGGACAGGAGAAGGAAACACCATATATTTT. This sequence encodes CASGTGEGNTIYF. The full variable domain, its missing parts supplied by reference TRBV12-5 and TRBJ1-3, is DARVTQTPRHKVTEMGQEVTMRCQPILGHNTVFWYRQTMMQGLELLAYFRNRAPLDDSGMPKDRFSAEMPDATLATLKIQPSEPRDSAVYFCASGTGEGNTIYFGEGSWLTVV.